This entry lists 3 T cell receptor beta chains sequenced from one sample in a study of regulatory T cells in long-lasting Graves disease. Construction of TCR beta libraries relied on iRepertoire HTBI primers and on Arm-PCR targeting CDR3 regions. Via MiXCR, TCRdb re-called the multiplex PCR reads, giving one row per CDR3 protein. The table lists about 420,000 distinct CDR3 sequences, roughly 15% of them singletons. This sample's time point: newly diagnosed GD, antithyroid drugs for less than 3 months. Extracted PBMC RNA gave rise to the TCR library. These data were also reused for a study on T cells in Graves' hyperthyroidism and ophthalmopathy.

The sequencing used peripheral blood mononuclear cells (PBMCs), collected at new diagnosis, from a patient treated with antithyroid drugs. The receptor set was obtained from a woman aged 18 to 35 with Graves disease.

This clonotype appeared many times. CDR3 in DNA: TGTGCCAGCAGCTTAGAAGGGGGCAATGGCTACACCTTC. This gives the protein CASSLEGGNGYTF. The chain has TRBV11-2 and TRBJ1-2; 7 nucleotides line up with TRBD1. This CDR3 region has 13 residues. Germline CDR1 reads SGHAT; CDR2 reads FQNNGV. J gave up 6 bases and V 0 bases, and 1 base lay outside the gene matches.

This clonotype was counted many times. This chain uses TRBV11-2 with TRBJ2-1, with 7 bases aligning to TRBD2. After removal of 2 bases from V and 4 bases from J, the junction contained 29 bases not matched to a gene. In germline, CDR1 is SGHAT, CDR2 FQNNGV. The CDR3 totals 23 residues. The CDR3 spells CASSLPKGGGGSIKNRPYNEQFF. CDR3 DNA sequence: TGTGCCAGCAGCTTACCAAAGGGAGGTGGCGGGAGCATTAAGAACAGACCTTACAATGAGCAGTTCTTC.

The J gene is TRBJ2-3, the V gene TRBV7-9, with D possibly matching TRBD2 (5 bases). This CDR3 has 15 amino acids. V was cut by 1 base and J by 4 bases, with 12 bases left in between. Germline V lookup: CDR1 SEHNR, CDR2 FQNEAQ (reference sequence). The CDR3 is CASSLGVSEADTQYF. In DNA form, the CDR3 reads TGTGCCAGCAGCTTAGGGGTTAGCGAGGCAGATACGCAGTATTTT.